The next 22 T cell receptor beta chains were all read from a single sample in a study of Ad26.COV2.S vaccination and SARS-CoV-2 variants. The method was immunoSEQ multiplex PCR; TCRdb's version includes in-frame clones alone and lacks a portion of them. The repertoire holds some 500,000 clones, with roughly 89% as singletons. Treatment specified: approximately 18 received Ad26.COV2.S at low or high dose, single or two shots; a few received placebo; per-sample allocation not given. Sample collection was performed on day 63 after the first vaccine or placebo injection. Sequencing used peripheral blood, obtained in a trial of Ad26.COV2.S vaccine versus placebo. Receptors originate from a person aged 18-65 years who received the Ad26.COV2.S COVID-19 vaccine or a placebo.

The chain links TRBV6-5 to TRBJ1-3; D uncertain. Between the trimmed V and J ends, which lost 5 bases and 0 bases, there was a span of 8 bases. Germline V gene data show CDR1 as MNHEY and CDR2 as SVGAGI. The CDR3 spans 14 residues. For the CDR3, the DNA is TGTGCCAGCAGTCTCTCTATCTCTGGAAACACCATATATTTT. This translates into CASSLSISGNTIYF.

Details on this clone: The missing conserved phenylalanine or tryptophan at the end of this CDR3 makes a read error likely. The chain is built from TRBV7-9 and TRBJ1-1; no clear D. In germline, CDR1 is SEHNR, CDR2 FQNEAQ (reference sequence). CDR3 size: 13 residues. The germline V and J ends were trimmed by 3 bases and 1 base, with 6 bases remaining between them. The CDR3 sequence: CASSLEGNTEAFL. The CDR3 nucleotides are TGTGCCAGCAGCTTGGAGGGGAACACTGAAGCTTTCCTT.

The CDR3 spells CASSVLGREHSPLHF. DNA of the CDR3: TGTGCCAGCAGCGTATTGGGACGAGAGCATTCACCCCTCCACTTT. The rearrangement joins TRBV9 to TRBJ1-6; TRBD1 might be the D (5 bases). V was trimmed by 1 base and J by 8 bases, leaving 13 bases between them. The V gene's germline CDR1 is SGDLS and CDR2 YYNGEE. The CDR3 sequence is 15 residues long.

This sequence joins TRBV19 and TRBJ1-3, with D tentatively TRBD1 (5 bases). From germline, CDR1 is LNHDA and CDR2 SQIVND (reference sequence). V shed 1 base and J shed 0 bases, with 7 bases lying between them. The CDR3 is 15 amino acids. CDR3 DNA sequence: TGTGCCAGTAGTATAGTGGGGGTCTCTGGAAACACCATATATTTT. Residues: CASSIVGVSGNTIYF.

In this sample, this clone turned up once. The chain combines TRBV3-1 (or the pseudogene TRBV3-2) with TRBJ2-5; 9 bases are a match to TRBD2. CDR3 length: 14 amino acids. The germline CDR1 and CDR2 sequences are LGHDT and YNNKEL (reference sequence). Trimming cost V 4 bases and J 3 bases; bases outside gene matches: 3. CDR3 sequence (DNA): TGTGCCAGCAGCCGGCCTAGCGGGGAAGAGACCCAGTACTTC. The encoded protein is CASSRPSGEETQYF.

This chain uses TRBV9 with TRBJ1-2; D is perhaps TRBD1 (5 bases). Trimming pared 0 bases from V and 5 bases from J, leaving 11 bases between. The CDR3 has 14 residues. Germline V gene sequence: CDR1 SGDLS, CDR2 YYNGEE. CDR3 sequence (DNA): TGTGCCAGCAGCGTAGGCAGGGTGGGTTATGGCTACACCTTC. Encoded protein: CASSVGRVGYGYTF. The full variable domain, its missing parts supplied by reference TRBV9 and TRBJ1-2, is DSGVTQTPKHLITATGQRVTLRCSPRSGDLSVYWYQQSLDQGLQFLIQYYNGEERAKGNILERFSAQQFPDLHSELNLSSLELGDSALYFCASSVGRVGYGYTFGSGTRLTVV.

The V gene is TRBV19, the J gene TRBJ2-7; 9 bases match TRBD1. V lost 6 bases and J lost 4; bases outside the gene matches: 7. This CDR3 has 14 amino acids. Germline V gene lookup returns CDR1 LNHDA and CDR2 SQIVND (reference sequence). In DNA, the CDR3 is TGTGCCAGTAGCCAGGGACAGGGAACATACGAGCAGTACTTC. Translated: CASSQGQGTYEQYF.

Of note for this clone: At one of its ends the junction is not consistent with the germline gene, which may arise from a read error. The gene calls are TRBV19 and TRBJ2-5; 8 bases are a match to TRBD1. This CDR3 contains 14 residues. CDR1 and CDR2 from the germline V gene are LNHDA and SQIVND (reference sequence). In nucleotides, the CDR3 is TGTGCCAGTAGTGACGGGGGACAGGCTACCAAGTGTGACTTC. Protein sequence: CASSDGGQATKCDF.

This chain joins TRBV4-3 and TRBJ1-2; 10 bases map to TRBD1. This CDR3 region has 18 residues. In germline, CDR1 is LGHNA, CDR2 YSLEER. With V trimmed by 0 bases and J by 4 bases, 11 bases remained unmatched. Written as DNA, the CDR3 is TGCGCCAGCAGCCAAGAACCCTCCGGGACAGGGGCGTTCTATGGCTACACCTTC. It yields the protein CASSQEPSGTGAFYGYTF.

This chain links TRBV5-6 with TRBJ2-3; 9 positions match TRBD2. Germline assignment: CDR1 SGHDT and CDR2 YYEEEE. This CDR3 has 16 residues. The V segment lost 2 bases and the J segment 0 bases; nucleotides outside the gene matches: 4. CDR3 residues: CASSFGGGASTDTQYF. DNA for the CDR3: TGTGCCAGCAGCTTCGGCGGGGGGGCAAGCACAGATACGCAGTATTTT.

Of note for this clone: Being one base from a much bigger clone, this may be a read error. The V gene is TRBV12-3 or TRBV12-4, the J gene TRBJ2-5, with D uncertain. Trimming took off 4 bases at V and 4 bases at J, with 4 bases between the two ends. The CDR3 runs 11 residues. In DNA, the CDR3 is TGTGCCAGCAGTTCCGGAGAGACCCAGTACTTC. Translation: CASSSGETQYF.

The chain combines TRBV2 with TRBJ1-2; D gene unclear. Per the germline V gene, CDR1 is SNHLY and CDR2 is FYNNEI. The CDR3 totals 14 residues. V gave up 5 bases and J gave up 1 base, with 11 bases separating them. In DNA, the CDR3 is TGTGCCAGCAGTATCACCAGAGTTAACTATGGCTACACCTTC. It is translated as CASSITRVNYGYTF. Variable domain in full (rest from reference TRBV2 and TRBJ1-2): EPEVTQTPSHQVTQMGQEVILRCVPISNHLYFYWYRQILGQKVEFLVSFYNNEISEKSEIFDDQFSVERPDGSNFTLKIRSTKLEDSAMYFCASSITRVNYGYTFGSGTRLTVV.

CDR3 in amino acids: CASSYQVTSSYNEQFF. The DNA for the CDR3 is TGTGCCAGCAGTTACCAAGTGACTAGCTCCTACAATGAGCAGTTCTTC. The chain couples TRBV6-5 to TRBJ2-1; possibly TRBD2 for D (6 bases). The CDR3 has 16 amino acids. In germline, CDR1 is MNHEY, CDR2 SVGAGI. Trimming removed 2 bases at V and 0 bases at J, with 11 bases between.

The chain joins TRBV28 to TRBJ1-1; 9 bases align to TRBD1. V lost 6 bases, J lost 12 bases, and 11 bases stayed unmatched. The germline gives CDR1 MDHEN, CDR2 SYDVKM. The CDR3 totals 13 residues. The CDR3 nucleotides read TGTGCCAGCAGCCCAGGGACAGGGAGGAAAACTTTCTTT. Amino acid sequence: CASSPGTGRKTFF.

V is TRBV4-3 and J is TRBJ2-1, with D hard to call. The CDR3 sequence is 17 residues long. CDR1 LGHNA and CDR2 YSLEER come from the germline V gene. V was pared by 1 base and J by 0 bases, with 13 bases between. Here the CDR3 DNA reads TGCGCCAGCAGCCAAGGGGTTAGCCTGAGCTCCTACAATGAGCAGTTCTTC. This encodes CASSQGVSLSSYNEQFF.

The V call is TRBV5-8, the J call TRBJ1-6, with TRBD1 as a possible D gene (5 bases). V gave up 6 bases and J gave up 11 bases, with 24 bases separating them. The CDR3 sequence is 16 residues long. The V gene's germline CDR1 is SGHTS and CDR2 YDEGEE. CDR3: CASTLGRQGSWPPLHF. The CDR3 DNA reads TGTGCCAGCACCTTAGGCCGGCAGGGAAGCTGGCCACCCCTCCACTTT.

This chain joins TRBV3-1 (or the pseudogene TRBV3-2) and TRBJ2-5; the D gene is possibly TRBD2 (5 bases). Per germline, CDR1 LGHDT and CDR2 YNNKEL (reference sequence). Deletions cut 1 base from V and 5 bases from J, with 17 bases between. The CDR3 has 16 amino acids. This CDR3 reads CASSQGGISAGETQYF. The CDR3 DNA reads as TGTGCCAGCAGCCAAGGGGGAATTTCCGCGGGCGAGACCCAGTACTTC.

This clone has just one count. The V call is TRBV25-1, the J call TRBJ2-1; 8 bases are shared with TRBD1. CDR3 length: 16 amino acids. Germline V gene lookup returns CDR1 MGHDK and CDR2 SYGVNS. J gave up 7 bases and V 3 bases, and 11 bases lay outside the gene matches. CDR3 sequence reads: CASSDWQGAFMNEQFF. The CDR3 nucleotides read TGTGCCAGCAGTGATTGGCAGGGGGCTTTCATGAATGAGCAGTTCTTC.

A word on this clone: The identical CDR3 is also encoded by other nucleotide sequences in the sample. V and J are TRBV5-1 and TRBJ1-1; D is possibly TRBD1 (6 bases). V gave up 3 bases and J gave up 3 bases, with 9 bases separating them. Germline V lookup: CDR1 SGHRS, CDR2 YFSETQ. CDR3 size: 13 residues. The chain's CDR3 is CASSSRGDTEAFF. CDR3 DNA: TGCGCCAGCAGCTCGAGGGGGGACACTGAAGCTTTCTTT.

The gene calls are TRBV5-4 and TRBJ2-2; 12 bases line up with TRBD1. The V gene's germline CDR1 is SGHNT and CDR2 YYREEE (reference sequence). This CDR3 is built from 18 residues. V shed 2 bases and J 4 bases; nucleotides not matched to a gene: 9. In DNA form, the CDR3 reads TGTGCCAGCAGCTTAGGGGGGACAGGGGGCTCGGGCACCGGGGAGCTGTTTTTT. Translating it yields CASSLGGTGGSGTGELFF.

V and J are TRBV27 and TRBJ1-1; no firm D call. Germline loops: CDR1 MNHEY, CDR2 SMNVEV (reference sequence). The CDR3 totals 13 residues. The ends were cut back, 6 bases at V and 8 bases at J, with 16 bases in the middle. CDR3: CASSLTRRTEAFF. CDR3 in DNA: TGTGCCAGCAGCCTTACCCGACGCACCGAAGCTTTCTTT.

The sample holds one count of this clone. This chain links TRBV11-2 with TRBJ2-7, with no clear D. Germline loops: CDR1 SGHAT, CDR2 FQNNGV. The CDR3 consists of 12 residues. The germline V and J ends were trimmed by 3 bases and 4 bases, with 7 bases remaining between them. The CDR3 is CASSFTLYEQYV. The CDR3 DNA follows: TGTGCCAGCAGCTTTACACTATACGAGCAGTACGTC.